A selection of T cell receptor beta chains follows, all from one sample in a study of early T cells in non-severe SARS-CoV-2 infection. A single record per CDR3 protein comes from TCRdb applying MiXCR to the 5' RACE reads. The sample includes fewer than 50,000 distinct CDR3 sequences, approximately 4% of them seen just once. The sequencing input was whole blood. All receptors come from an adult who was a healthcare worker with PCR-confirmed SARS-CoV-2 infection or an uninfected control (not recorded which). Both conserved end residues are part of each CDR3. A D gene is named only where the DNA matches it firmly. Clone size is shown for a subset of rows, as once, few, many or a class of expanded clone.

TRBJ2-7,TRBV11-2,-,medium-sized,CASSPYPDSLPLYEQYF,TGTGCCAGCAGCCCCTACCCGGACAGTCTCCCACTCTACGAGCAGTACTTC
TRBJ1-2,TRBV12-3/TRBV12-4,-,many,CASSLGGWIYGYTF,TGTGCCAGCAGTTTAGGGGGATGGATCTATGGCTACACCTTC
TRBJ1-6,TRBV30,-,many,CAWSPPGTGQGGNSPLHF,TGTGCCTGGAGTCCCCCCGGGACGGGGCAAGGGGGTAATTCACCCCTCCACTTT
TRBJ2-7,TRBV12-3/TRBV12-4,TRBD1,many,CASSHNRGGLYEQYF,TGTGCCAGCAGTCATAACAGGGGCGGTCTCTACGAGCAGTACTTC
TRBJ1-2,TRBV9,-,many,CASSSPVGIHGYTF,TGTGCCAGCAGCTCCCCTGTAGGGATCCATGGCTACACCTTC
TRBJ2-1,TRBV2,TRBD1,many,CASRPGQGAYNEQFF,TGTGCCAGCAGGCCGGGACAGGGGGCCTACAATGAGCAGTTCTTC
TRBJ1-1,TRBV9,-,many,CASTPTGYSTEAFF,TGTGCCAGCACCCCTACAGGGTACAGCACTGAAGCTTTCTTT
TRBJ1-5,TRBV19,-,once,CASSILQGSQPQHF,TGTGCCAGTAGTATCCTGCAGGGCAGTCAGCCCCAGCATTTT
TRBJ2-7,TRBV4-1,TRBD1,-,CASSQMTGTGGPWEQYF,TGCGCCAGCAGCCAGATGACCGGGACAGGGGGCCCGTGGGAGCAGTACTTC
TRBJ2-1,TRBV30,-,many,CAWSVRGSNEQFF,TGTGCCTGGAGTGTACGCGGTAGTAATGAGCAGTTCTTC
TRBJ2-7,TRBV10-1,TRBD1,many,CASSAGHSGTGLHEQYF,TGCGCCAGCAGTGCTGGCCATTCCGGGACAGGGCTCCACGAGCAGTACTTC
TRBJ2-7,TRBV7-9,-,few,CASSSPGNYEQYF,TGTGCCAGCAGCTCTCCCGGAAACTACGAGCAGTACTTC
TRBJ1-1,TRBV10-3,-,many,CAISERGGRTEAFF,TGTGCCATCAGTGAGAGAGGGGGGCGGACTGAAGCTTTCTTT
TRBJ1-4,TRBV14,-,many,CASSQARRPNEKLFF,TGTGCCAGCAGCCAAGCGCGTCGGCCGAATGAAAAACTGTTTTTT
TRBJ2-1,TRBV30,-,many,CAWSGASRSYNEQFF,TGTGCCTGGAGTGGGGCTAGCCGCTCCTACAATGAGCAGTTCTTC
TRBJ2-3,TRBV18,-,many,CASSPMAPPDTQYF,TGTGCCAGCTCACCCATGGCGCCCCCAGATACGCAGTATTTT
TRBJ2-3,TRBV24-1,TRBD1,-,CATSDPRQGGTDTQYF,TGTGCCACCAGTGACCCTCGACAGGGGGGCACAGATACGCAGTATTTT
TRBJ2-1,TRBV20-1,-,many,CSGCRDSSYNEQFF,TGCAGTGGCTGCCGGGATTCCTCCTACAATGAGCAGTTCTTC
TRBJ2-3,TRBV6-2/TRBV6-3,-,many,CASSSLDLTGDSSTDTQYF,TGTGCCAGCAGTTCCCTTGACTTAACAGGGGACTCTAGCACAGATACGCAGTATTTT
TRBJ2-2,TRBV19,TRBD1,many,CASSYSRQQGAPLKNTGELFF,TGTGCCAGTAGTTACTCCCGGCAACAGGGGGCCCCCTTAAAGAACACCGGGGAGCTGTTTTTT
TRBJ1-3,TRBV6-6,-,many,CASSQGSDVSSGNTIYF,TGTGCCAGCAGCCAAGGGTCGGACGTATCTTCTGGAAACACCATATATTTT
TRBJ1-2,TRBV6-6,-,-,CASRGLGPRNYGYTF,TGTGCCAGCAGGGGACTGGGTCCCCGTAACTATGGCTACACCTTC
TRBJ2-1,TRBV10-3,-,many,CAISERGGTSYNEQFF,TGTGCCATCAGTGAAAGGGGCGGAACATCCTACAATGAGCAGTTCTTC
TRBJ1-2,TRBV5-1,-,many,CASSLGQRRERYTF,TGCGCCAGCAGCTTGGGACAGCGGAGGGAACGCTACACCTTC
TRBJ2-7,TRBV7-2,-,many,CASTPGHQTYEQYF,TGTGCCAGCACCCCGGGACACCAAACCTACGAGCAGTACTTC
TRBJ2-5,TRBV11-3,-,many,CASSLVFGANAETQYF,TGTGCCAGCAGCTTAGTTTTCGGGGCAAATGCGGAGACCCAGTACTTC
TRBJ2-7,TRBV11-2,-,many,CASSLEVSGGYEQYF,TGTGCCAGCAGCTTAGAGGTTAGCGGCGGCTACGAGCAGTACTTC
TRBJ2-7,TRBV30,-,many,CAWRFSYEQYF,TGTGCCTGGAGGTTTTCCTACGAGCAGTACTTC
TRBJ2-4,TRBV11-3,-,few,CASTGGPGKNIQYF,TGTGCCTCTACTGGGGGGCCGGGCAAAAACATTCAGTACTTC
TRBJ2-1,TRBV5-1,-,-,CASSFAQNNEQFF,TGCGCCAGCAGCTTCGCCCAGAACAATGAGCAGTTCTTC
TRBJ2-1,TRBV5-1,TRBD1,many,CASSLTGGEQFF,TGCGCCAGCAGCCTGACAGGGGGCGAGCAGTTCTTC
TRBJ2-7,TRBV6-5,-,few,CASSYDAGHYEQYF,TGTGCCAGCAGTTACGACGCAGGCCACTACGAGCAGTACTTC
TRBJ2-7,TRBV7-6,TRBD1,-,CASSITTGAEQYF,TGTGCCAGCAGTATTACTACAGGGGCCGAGCAGTACTTC
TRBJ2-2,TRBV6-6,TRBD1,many,CASHRQGRKSGPGELFF,TGTGCCAGCCACCGACAGGGGAGAAAGAGCGGCCCCGGGGAGCTGTTTTTT
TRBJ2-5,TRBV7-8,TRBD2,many,CASSLVARTSGGQETQYF,TGTGCCAGCAGCTTAGTGGCCCGGACTAGCGGGGGACAAGAGACCCAGTACTTC
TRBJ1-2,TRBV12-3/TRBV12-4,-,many,CASSLSLGYGYTF,TGTGCCAGCAGTTTAAGTTTGGGATATGGCTACACCTTC
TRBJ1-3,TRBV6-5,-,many,CASSYGPGAGNTIYF,TGTGCCAGCAGTTATGGGCCAGGGGCTGGAAACACCATATATTTT
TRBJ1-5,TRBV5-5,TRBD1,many,CASSFDRGSNQPQHF,TGTGCCAGCAGCTTCGACAGGGGCTCCAATCAGCCCCAGCATTTT
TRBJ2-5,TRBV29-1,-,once,CSVDRGSYETQYF,TGCAGCGTTGATCGTGGGTCCTACGAGACCCAGTACTTC
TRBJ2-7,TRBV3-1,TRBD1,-,CASSQDRGQGTYEQYF,TGTGCCAGCAGCCAAGATAGAGGACAGGGCACCTACGAGCAGTACTTC